These 5 T cell receptor beta chains share one sample of origin, sequenced in a study of T cells after yellow fever vaccination. TCRdb called the 5' RACE reads again in MiXCR, with one record for every CDR3 protein. The sample yields 300,000 to 400,000 distinct CDR3 sequences, roughly an eighth seen once. This specimen was CD4+ T cells sorted from PBMCs, taken 15 days after the yellow fever booster vaccination. Receptors originate from a man aged 18 to 29 who received the YFV17D yellow fever vaccine.

The chain joins TRBV9 to TRBJ2-1; no definite D call. With 0 bases removed from V and 0 bases from J, the gap between germline ends came to 10 bases. The CDR3 has 16 residues. The germline CDR1 and CDR2 sequences are SGDLS and YYNGEE. The CDR3 DNA is TGTGCCAGCAGCGTAGAGCCCCTAAGCTCCTACAATGAGCAGTTCTTC. Amino acid sequence: CASSVEPLSSYNEQFF.

This clonotype was seen ten or more times. The chain couples TRBV6-5 to TRBJ2-7; a weak D match, TRBD1 (5 bases). The CDR3 has 13 residues. V lost 5 bases to trimming and J lost 4 bases, with 12 bases between them. Per the germline V gene, CDR1 is MNHEY and CDR2 is SVGAGI. CDR3: CASSRADRYEQYF. CDR3 bases: TGTGCCAGCAGTCGGGCCGACAGATACGAGCAGTACTTC.

This clonotype was observed a handful of times. The chain links TRBV6-1 to TRBJ1-4; maybe TRBD1 (6 bases). The CDR3 has 15 amino acids. CDR1 MNHNS and CDR2 SASEGT come from the germline V gene. V was trimmed by 6 bases and J by 8 bases, leaving 19 bases between them. Here the CDR3 reads CASSRQNRVAEKLFF. CDR3 nucleotides: TGTGCCAGCAGCCGTCAAAACAGGGTGGCGGAAAAACTGTTTTTT.

There are a few counts of this clonotype. The rearrangement joins TRBV11-3 to TRBJ2-3; D may be TRBD2 (5 bases). The CDR3 has 14 residues. Germline lookup yields CDR1 SGHNT and CDR2 YENEEA. Trimming pared 0 bases from V and 4 bases from J, leaving 8 bases between. This CDR3 is CASSLDGNSDTQYF. The CDR3 nucleotides read TGTGCCAGCAGCTTAGACGGGAACTCAGATACGCAGTATTTT.

The chain combines TRBV20-1 with TRBJ2-2; possible D gene TRBD1, 5 bases. CDR1 and CDR2 from the germline V gene are DFQATT and SNEGSKA (reference sequence). CDR3 length: 13 amino acids. The germline V and J ends were trimmed by 3 bases and 4 bases, with 9 bases remaining between them. The CDR3 spells CSASGRATGELFF. CDR3 bases: TGCAGTGCTAGTGGCAGGGCCACCGGGGAGCTGTTTTTT.